Following are 8 T cell receptor beta chains from one sample sequenced in a study of T cell responses to AZD1222 COVID-19 vaccine. Sequencing was performed with immunoSEQ multiplex PCR; in TCRdb, only in-frame clones are kept and a portion is missing. This table holds 140,000 or so clones, approximately 90% found once. The source material was peripheral blood, sampled 28 days after the second AZD1222 dose. The receptors were gathered from an adult who received the AZD1222 COVID-19 vaccine.

This chain uses TRBV5-1 with TRBJ2-2, with unresolved D. CDR1 and CDR2 (germline): SGHRS, YFSETQ. The CDR3 extends over 16 amino acids. Trimming cost V 0 bases and J 3 bases, with 12 bases left between them. CDR3 nucleotide sequence: TGCGCCAGCAGCTTGGGAAGGGCACGCGACACCGGGGAGCTGTTTTTT. Translated: CASSLGRARDTGELFF.

The chain combines TRBV7-9 with TRBJ2-5, with D tentatively TRBD2 (6 bases). Germline-derived CDR1 and CDR2 are SEHNR and FQNEAQ (reference sequence). V was trimmed by 8 bases and J by 5 bases, leaving 21 bases between them. CDR3 size: 15 residues. Written as DNA, the CDR3 is TGTGCCAGCTCCGATCCGGGAGTCTTAAGGGAGACCCAGTACTTC. This translates into CASSDPGVLRETQYF. Looking up the rest from reference TRBV7-9 and TRBJ2-5 gives the full variable domain: DTGVSQNPRHKITKRGQNVTFRCDPISEHNRLYWYRQTLGQGPEFLTYFQNEAQLEKSRLLSDRFSAERPKGSFSTLEIQRTEQGDSAMYLCASSDPGVLRETQYFGPGTRLLVL.

The chain carries TRBV4-1 and TRBJ2-3, with D hard to call. The V end lost 3 bases, the J end lost 3 bases, and 7 bases lay between the germline ends. CDR1 is MGHRA and CDR2 is YSYEKL in the germline V gene. CDR3 length: 13 amino acids. The CDR3 DNA reads TGCGCCAGCAGCCAGGCAGGAACAGATACGCAGTATTTT. The encoded protein is CASSQAGTDTQYF.

The rearrangement uses TRBV6-5 and TRBJ1-1; unclear D gene. CDR3 size: 12 residues. The germline V and J ends were trimmed by 6 bases and 7 bases, with 12 bases remaining between them. Per the germline V gene, CDR1 is MNHEY and CDR2 is SVGAGI. CDR3 region: CASSLSWGEAFF. CDR3 nucleotide sequence: TGTGCCAGCAGCCTGTCCTGGGGTGAAGCTTTCTTT.

V gene TRBV2 combines with J gene TRBJ1-4, with 8 bases lining up with TRBD1. The V segment lost 7 bases and the J segment 5 bases; nucleotides outside the gene matches: 6. This CDR3 spans 14 amino acids. CDR1 and CDR2 from the germline V gene are SNHLY and FYNNEI. The CDR3 nucleotides are TGTGCCAGCATCTTAGACAGGGGCAATGAAAAACTGTTTTTT. It encodes CASILDRGNEKLFF. Full variable domain (rest looked up from reference TRBV2 and TRBJ1-4): EPEVTQTPSHQVTQMGQEVILRCVPISNHLYFYWYRQILGQKVEFLVSFYNNEISEKSEIFDDQFSVERPDGSNFTLKIRSTKLEDSAMYFCASILDRGNEKLFFGSGTQLSVL.

The chain is built from TRBV25-1 and TRBJ1-2; D is ambiguous. This CDR3 spans 12 amino acids. CDR1 is MGHDK and CDR2 is SYGVNS in the germline V gene. V was shortened by 4 bases and J by 7 bases, with 10 bases between the two germline ends. The CDR3 DNA reads as TGTGCCAGCAGTGTGGCAATCGGTGGCTACACCTTC. Its translation: CASSVAIGGYTF.

The chain recombines TRBV28 with TRBJ2-7; 8 nucleotides align to TRBD2. This CDR3 comprises 15 residues. Losses at the gene ends were 1 base for V and 2 bases for J; bases not matched to a gene: 4. Germline V gene lookup returns CDR1 MDHEN and CDR2 SYDVKM. This CDR3 reads CASSLFSSGTYEQYF. The CDR3 DNA follows: TGTGCCAGCAGTTTATTTAGTAGCGGGACCTACGAGCAGTACTTC. Looking up the rest from reference TRBV28 and TRBJ2-7 gives the full variable domain: DVKVTQSSRYLVKRTGEKVFLECVQDMDHENMFWYRQDPGLGLRLIYFSYDVKMKEKGDIPEGYSVSREKKERFSLILESASTNQTSMYLCASSLFSSGTYEQYFGPGTRLTVT.

J is TRBJ1-2 and V is TRBV24-1; D may be TRBD1 (5 bases). The germline CDR1 and CDR2 sequences are KGHDR and SFDVKD. The CDR3 extends over 14 amino acids. Trimming cost V 4 bases and J 4 bases, with 12 bases left between them. The CDR3 DNA sequence: TGTGCCACCAGTGAACCTACAGGAGCCTATGGCTACACCTTC. Its translation: CATSEPTGAYGYTF.